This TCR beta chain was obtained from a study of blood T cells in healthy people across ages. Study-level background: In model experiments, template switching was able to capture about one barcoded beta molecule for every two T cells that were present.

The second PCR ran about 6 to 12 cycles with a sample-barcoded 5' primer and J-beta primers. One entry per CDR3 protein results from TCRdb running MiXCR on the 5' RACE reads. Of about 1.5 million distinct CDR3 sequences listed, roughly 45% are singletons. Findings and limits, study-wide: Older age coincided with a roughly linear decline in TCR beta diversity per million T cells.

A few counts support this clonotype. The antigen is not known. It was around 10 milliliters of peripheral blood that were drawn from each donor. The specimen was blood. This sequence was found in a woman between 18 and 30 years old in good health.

CDR3 DNA sequence: TGTGCCAGCAGCCAAGTTGATCTAGCGGCCCTCCCCGGGGAGCTGTTTTTT. This codes for CASSQVDLAALPGELFF. This chain uses TRBV4-2 with TRBJ2-2; 7 positions match TRBD2. CDR3 length: 17 amino acids. Trimming cost V 1 base and J 6 bases; bases outside gene matches: 11. Looked up from germline, CDR1 is LGHNA and CDR2 is YNFKEQ.